This T cell receptor (beta chain) was retrieved from a study of human thymus T cells. Whole-study results and caveats: Gene usage (both V and J) appeared biased in thymic and blood repertoires.

This clone was found once. Its antigen is as yet unknown. Among the donors, all were healthy Finnish infants having corrective surgery for congenital heart defects. Only four of the eight donors provided a roughly 0.45-1 mL blood sample. TCRdb's copy holds only in-frame clones and misses some; the assay was immunoSEQ multiplex PCR. Of tens of thousands of clones listed, 90% to 95% were seen once; the top ten hold around 5.9%. Germline loops: CDR1 WNHNN, CDR2 SYGVQD (reference sequence). Unmatched junction bases numbered 8, after V lost 5 bases and J lost 3 bases. The CDR3 runs to 15 residues. This clonotype originated in a boy in the first two years of life with a congenital heart defect but otherwise immunologically healthy. J is TRBJ2-3 and V is TRBV10-1; the match to TRBD1 covers 7 bases. The specimen was blood. This CDR3 reads CASSSGTVRTDTQYF. Here the CDR3 DNA reads TGCGCCAGCAGTTCCGGGACAGTTCGGACAGATACGCAGTATTTT.